Listed here are 3 T cell receptor beta chains from one sample, sequenced in a study of cytomegalovirus exposure and HLA in healthy donors. Amplification used 60 Vbeta primers and 13 Jbeta primers. Sequencing used immunoSEQ multiplex PCR; TCRdb keeps in-frame clones, though not all of them. This table holds approximately 70,000 clones. The sample consisted of PBMCs. Every receptor here comes from a woman between 40 and 50 years old in good health and CMV-seropositive.

The V gene is TRBV27, the J gene TRBJ2-7; 11 bases are a match to TRBD2. CDR3 size: 15 residues. J was trimmed by 2 bases and V by 7 bases; bases with no gene match: 7. Germline lookup yields CDR1 MNHEY and CDR2 SMNVEV (reference sequence). CDR3 bases: TGTGCCAGCACCCCAGGGACTAGCGGAACCTACGAGCAGTACTTC. Its protein product is CASTPGTSGTYEQYF.

The rearrangement joins TRBV7-2 to TRBJ2-2; D perhaps matches TRBD1 (6 bases). CDR3 length: 15 amino acids. The germline V gene encodes CDR1 SGHTA and CDR2 FQGNSA. V lost 4 bases, J lost 0 bases, and 9 bases lay in between. The CDR3 DNA follows: TGTGCCAGCAGCTCTACAGGGTCGAACACCGGGGAGCTGTTTTTT. Protein sequence: CASSSTGSNTGELFF.

This rearrangement joins TRBV7-9 to TRBJ2-7; the match to TRBD1 covers 12 bases. This CDR3 is built from 16 residues. The junction had 7 bases not matched to a gene; V was cut back by 5 bases and J by 2 bases. In germline, CDR1 is SEHNR, CDR2 FQNEAQ (reference sequence). The CDR3 DNA is TGTGCCAGCAGCCCCGCAGGGACAGGGGGCCCCTACGAGCAGTACTTC. The encoded protein is CASSPAGTGGPYEQYF.